The T cell receptor beta chain described here comes from a study of blood T cells in healthy people across ages. Isolation recovered at least 6 million PBMCs from every sample. Germline CDR1 and CDR2: DFQATT and SNEGSKA (reference sequence). J lost 5 bases, V lost 2 bases, and 10 bases had no gene match. This CDR3 region has 15 residues. A second PCR of about 7 to 12 cycles used a sample-barcoded 5' primer and a J-beta primer mix. A 12-random-nucleotide template-switch adaptor tagged each cDNA molecule. TCRdb re-derived calls from the 5' RACE reads in MiXCR, one entry per CDR3 protein. This table holds about 730,000 distinct CDR3 sequences, about 40% found once. Study-wide findings and caveats: A strong correlation between TCR beta diversity and naive T cell percentage was seen. CMV infection status of these donors was not known.

This clonotype appeared a few times. What it binds is unknown. J is TRBJ2-5 and V is TRBV20-1; 8 bases are shared with TRBD2. The origin of this receptor is a woman aged 60-75 years in good health. Sample: blood. The DNA for the CDR3 is TGCAGTGCTAGACCCGGGACTAGAGTCGGCGAGACCCAGTACTTC. Its translation is CSARPGTRVGETQYF.